This record looks at one T cell receptor (beta chain) sequence and its context. The TCR cDNA carried a universal primer site and UMIs from 5'RACE template switching. Using its own MiXCR run on the 5' RACE reads, TCRdb lists one record per CDR3 protein. The sample holds some 560,000 distinct CDR3 sequences, roughly 21% seen once. The source of the sample is a study of T cells after yellow fever vaccination. Study summary: The authors prepared low-cell-number fractions using SMART-Seq v4 Ultra Low Input.

Trimming removed 0 bases from V and 6 bases from J, with 15 bases in between. Germline-derived CDR1 and CDR2 are DFQATT and SNEGSKA (reference sequence). The CDR3 sequence is 15 residues long. The gene calls are TRBV20-1 and TRBJ1-5; D may be TRBD1 (5 bases). This TCR was recovered from a man in his thirties or forties who received the YFV17D yellow fever vaccine. The sample here was PBMCs, taken 15 days after the yellow fever booster vaccination. This chain's CDR3 is CSARDPRDSSQPQHF. CDR3 DNA sequence: TGCAGTGCTAGAGATCCCAGGGATTCTAGTCAGCCCCAGCATTTT.